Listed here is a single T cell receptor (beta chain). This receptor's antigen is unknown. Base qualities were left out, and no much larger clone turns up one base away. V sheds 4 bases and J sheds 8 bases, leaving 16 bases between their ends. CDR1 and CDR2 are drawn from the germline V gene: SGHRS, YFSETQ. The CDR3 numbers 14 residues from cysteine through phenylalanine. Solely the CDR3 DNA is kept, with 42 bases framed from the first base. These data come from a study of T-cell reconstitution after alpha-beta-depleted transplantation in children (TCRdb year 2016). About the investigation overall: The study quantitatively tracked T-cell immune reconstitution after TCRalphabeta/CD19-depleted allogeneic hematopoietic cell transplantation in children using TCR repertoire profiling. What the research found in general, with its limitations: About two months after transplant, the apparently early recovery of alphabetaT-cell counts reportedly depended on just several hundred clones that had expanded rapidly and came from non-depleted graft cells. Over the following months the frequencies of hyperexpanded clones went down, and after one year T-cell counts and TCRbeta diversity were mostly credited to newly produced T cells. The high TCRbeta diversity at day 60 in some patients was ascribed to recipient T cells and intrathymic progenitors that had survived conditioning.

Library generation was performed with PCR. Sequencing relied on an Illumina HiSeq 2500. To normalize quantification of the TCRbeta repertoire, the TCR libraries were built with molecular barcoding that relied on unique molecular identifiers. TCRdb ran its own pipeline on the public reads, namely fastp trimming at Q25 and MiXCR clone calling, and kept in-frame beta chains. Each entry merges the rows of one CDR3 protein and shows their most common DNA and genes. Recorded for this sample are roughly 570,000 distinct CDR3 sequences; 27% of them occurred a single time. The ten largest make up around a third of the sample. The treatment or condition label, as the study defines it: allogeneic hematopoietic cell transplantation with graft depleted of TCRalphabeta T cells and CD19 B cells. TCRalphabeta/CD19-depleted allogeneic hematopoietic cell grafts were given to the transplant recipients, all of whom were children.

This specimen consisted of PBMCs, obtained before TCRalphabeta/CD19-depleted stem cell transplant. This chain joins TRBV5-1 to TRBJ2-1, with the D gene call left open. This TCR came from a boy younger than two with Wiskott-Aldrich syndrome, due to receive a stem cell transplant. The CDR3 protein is CASSPSAAKDEQFF. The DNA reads TGCGCCAGCAGCCCCTCCGCCGCCAAGGATGAGCAGTTCTTC.